Reported below is one T cell receptor beta chain. The antigen remains unidentified. With 60 Vbeta and 13 Jbeta primers, the PCR was carried out. TCRdb keeps only in-frame clones here, not all; method: immunoSEQ multiplex PCR. This table holds roughly 140,000 clones, about 70% found once. The V end was cut by 6 bases, the J end by 3 bases, with 8 bases between. CDR1 and CDR2 from the germline V gene are MNHNY and SVGAGI (reference sequence). This CDR3 contains 12 residues. These data belong to a study of cytomegalovirus exposure and HLA in healthy donors. Overall study results and limits: Cytomegalovirus-associated TCR beta chains were listed, numbering some 180.

The receptor was isolated from a man between 60 and 70 years old in good health and CMV-seronegative. V is TRBV6-6 and J is TRBJ1-1; D is undetermined. Sequencing was performed on PBMCs. The CDR3 loop is CASSPSYTEAFF. CDR3 DNA: TGTGCCAGCAGCCCCAGTTACACTGAAGCTTTCTTT.